Below are 32 T cell receptor beta chains sequenced from a single sample in a study of CD8 T cells in ankylosing spondylitis. In TCRdb, the 5' RACE reads were re-called with MiXCR into one record per CDR3 protein. Among about 250,000 distinct CDR3 sequences, roughly 32% were seen once, and the ten largest hold approximately 4.4%. The sequencing input was blood, either unsorted or a sorted T cell fraction (not recorded which). These receptors originate from a male donor with ankylosing spondylitis or in good health (not recorded which).

This clonotype was found a few times. This chain uses TRBV12-3 or TRBV12-4 with TRBJ2-2, with 7 positions matching TRBD1. Losses at the gene ends were 6 bases for V and 0 bases for J; bases not matched to a gene: 7. The CDR3 totals 16 residues. CDR3 region: CASRTTGLSNTGELFF. The CDR3 DNA reads as TGTGCCAGCAGAACGACAGGGCTGTCGAACACCGGGGAGCTGTTTTTT.

The chain carries TRBV5-6 and TRBJ1-5; no definite D call. This CDR3 has 15 amino acids. Germline loops: CDR1 SGHDT, CDR2 YYEEEE. V was trimmed by 0 bases and J by 2 bases, leaving 9 bases between them. CDR3 DNA: TGTGCCAGCAGCTTGGCCGCGGATGGCAATCAGCCCCAGCATTTT. Its protein product is CASSLAADGNQPQHF. The variable domain in full, with the rest retrieved from reference TRBV5-6 and TRBJ1-5, is DAGVTQSPTHLIKTRGQQVTLRCSPKSGHDTVSWYQQALGQGPQFIFQYYEEEERQRGNFPDRFSGHQFPNYSSELNVNALLLGDSALYLCASSLAADGNQPQHFGDGTRLSIL.

The chain has TRBV10-3 and TRBJ1-1; TRBD1 aligns across 7 bases. The V segment lost 6 bases and the J segment 0 bases; nucleotides outside the gene matches: 4. The CDR3 loop spans 14 amino acids. CDR1 and CDR2 (germline): ENHRY, SYGVKD. CDR3 sequence reads: CAIRNRGLNTEAFF. CDR3 DNA: TGTGCCATCAGGAACAGGGGTTTGAACACTGAAGCTTTCTTT.

This clonotype was counted between two and nine times. This chain uses TRBV15 with TRBJ2-7; D gene unclear. V gave up 1 base and J gave up 1 base, with 11 bases separating them. The CDR3 has 15 residues. The germline CDR1 and CDR2 sequences are LNHNV and YYDKDF (reference sequence). DNA for the CDR3: TGTGCCACCAGCAGAGCCCCTGTGGGGTCCTACGAGCAGTACTTC. It is translated as CATSRAPVGSYEQYF.

V is TRBV5-1 and J is TRBJ2-1; D not resolved. The CDR3 sequence is 13 residues long. Germline-derived CDR1 and CDR2 are SGHRS and YFSETQ. The ends were cut back, 3 bases at V and 6 bases at J, with 10 bases in the middle. The CDR3 loop is CASSSPPRNEQFF. CDR3 bases: TGCGCCAGCAGCTCCCCTCCCCGCAATGAGCAGTTCTTC.

This clonotype was seen only a few times. The rearrangement uses TRBV20-1 and TRBJ2-1; 14 bases fit TRBD2. J was trimmed by 8 bases and V by 6 bases; bases with no gene match: 12. The length of the CDR3 is 16 residues. From germline, CDR1 is DFQATT and CDR2 SNEGSKA (reference sequence). CDR3 sequence (DNA): TGCAGTGCCGAACGACTAGCGGGGGGGCGTCGAGATGAGCAGTTCTTC. Protein sequence: CSAERLAGGRRDEQFF.

The V gene is TRBV5-4, the J gene TRBJ2-7; tentative D call: TRBD2 (6 bases). There are 16 residues in the CDR3. V lost 2 bases, J lost 2 bases, and 17 bases lay in between. In germline, CDR1 is SGHNT, CDR2 YYREEE (reference sequence). CDR3 bases: TGTGCCAGCAGCTTTGGAGGGCTGCCGTCCCCCTACGAGCAGTACTTC. This encodes CASSFGGLPSPYEQYF. The complete variable domain, with remaining parts taken from reference TRBV5-4 and TRBJ2-7, reads ETGVTQSPTHLIKTRGQQVTLRCSSQSGHNTVSWYQQALGQGPQFIFQYYREEENGRGNFPPRFSGLQFPNYSSELNVNALELDDSALYLCASSFGGLPSPYEQYFGPGTRLTVT.

This chain connects TRBV12-3 or TRBV12-4 to TRBJ1-1, with a weak D call TRBD1 (5 bases). The ends were cut back, 3 bases at V and 13 bases at J, with 18 bases in the middle. The CDR3 consists of 13 residues. CDR3 bases: TGTGCCAGCAGTTTGTCCGGGGACCAAAGAAATTTCTTT. This sequence encodes CASSLSGDQRNFF.

This clonotype occurred once. The rearrangement links TRBV12-3 or TRBV12-4 to TRBJ2-3; no firm D call. This CDR3 comprises 14 residues. V lost 6 bases and J lost 6, with 16 bases in between. The DNA for the CDR3 is TGTGCCAGCAGGACGGCCATCGCCTGGGATACGCAGTATTTT. Its protein product is CASRTAIAWDTQYF.

Details on this clonotype: Compared with germline, one end of the junction differs, possibly owing to a read error. This rearrangement joins TRBV6-6 to TRBJ1-5; the D gene is possibly TRBD1 (6 bases). CDR3 size: 13 residues. Germline values: CDR1 MNHNY, CDR2 SVGAGI (reference sequence). The CDR3, as DNA: TGTTCCAGCAGTGGACAGAGCAATCAGCCCCAGCATTTT. Translating it yields CSSSGQSNQPQHF.

The chain has TRBV28 and TRBJ2-1, with D possibly being TRBD1 or TRBD2 (6 bases each). The V end lost 3 bases, the J end lost 5 bases, and 11 bases lay between the germline ends. The length of the CDR3 is 14 residues. The germline gives CDR1 MDHEN, CDR2 SYDVKM. CDR3 amino acids: CASSLLEGDNEQFF. Written as DNA, the CDR3 is TGTGCCAGCAGTTTGTTGGAGGGGGACAATGAGCAGTTCTTC.

This clonotype was seen at least ten times. This CDR3 is CSVEPMGQVETDTQYF. As DNA, the CDR3 is TGCAGCGTTGAGCCGATGGGACAGGTGGAGACAGATACGCAGTATTTT. The chain carries TRBV29-1 and TRBJ2-3; 8 bases align to TRBD1. Germline V gene data show CDR1 as SQVTM and CDR2 as ANQGSEA. V was pared by 3 bases and J by 3 bases, with 11 bases of the junction left unmatched. The CDR3 is 16 residues long.

This clonotype was seen a few times. V usage is TRBV5-1 and J usage is TRBJ1-1; unclear D gene. Between the trimmed V and J ends, which lost 2 bases and 4 bases, there was a span of 12 bases. The CDR3 consists of 14 residues. Germline lookup yields CDR1 SGHRS and CDR2 YFSETQ. CDR3 residues: CASSLSLDRTEAFF. The CDR3 bases are TGCGCCAGCAGCTTAAGCTTGGATCGCACTGAAGCTTTCTTT. Looking up the rest from reference TRBV5-1 and TRBJ1-1 gives the full variable domain: KAGVTQTPRYLIKTRGQQVTLSCSPISGHRSVSWYQQTPGQGLQFLFEYFSETQRNKGNFPGRFSGRQFSNSRSEMNVSTLELGDSALYLCASSLSLDRTEAFFGQGTRLTVV.

This clonotype was detected a few times. The chain couples TRBV28 to TRBJ2-1; TRBD1 matches 10 bases. In germline, CDR1 is MDHEN, CDR2 SYDVKM. CDR3 length equals 15 residues. V lost 9 bases, J lost 0 bases, and 5 bases stayed unmatched. Here the CDR3 DNA reads TGTGCCAGTACTGACAGGGGGCCCTCCTACAATGAGCAGTTCTTC. Encoded protein: CASTDRGPSYNEQFF.

The chain has TRBV5-8 and TRBJ2-7; 7 nucleotides align to TRBD1. V shed 0 bases and J 5 bases; nucleotides not matched to a gene: 2. CDR1 and CDR2 from the germline V gene are SGHTS and YDEGEE. The CDR3 loop spans 13 amino acids. CDR3 sequence reads: CASSLEQGDEQYF. The CDR3 DNA sequence: TGTGCCAGCAGCTTGGAGCAGGGGGACGAGCAGTACTTC.

This clonotype has a handful of counts. The V gene is TRBV2, the J gene TRBJ1-4; TRBD1 is a possible D gene (6 bases). The CDR3 spans 12 residues. V was pared by 7 bases and J by 8 bases, with 11 bases between. CDR1 SNHLY and CDR2 FYNNEI come from the germline V gene. CDR3 region: CASMLTGEKLFF. CDR3 in DNA: TGTGCCAGCATGCTGACAGGAGAAAAACTGTTTTTT.

J is TRBJ2-7 and V is TRBV20-1; 7 bases match TRBD2. V shed 3 bases and J 3 bases; nucleotides not matched to a gene: 5. The CDR3 runs 13 residues. Per germline, CDR1 DFQATT and CDR2 SNEGSKA (reference sequence). CDR3 protein: CSARSGTNYEQYF. In DNA form, the CDR3 reads TGCAGTGCTAGGAGCGGGACGAACTACGAGCAGTACTTC.

The chain is built from TRBV4-2 and TRBJ2-5; 10 bases are shared with TRBD2. CDR3 length equals 17 residues. J lost 1 base, V lost 4 bases, and 9 bases had no gene match. Germline loops: CDR1 LGHNA, CDR2 YNFKEQ. The CDR3: CASSRYQLAGFQETQYF. In nucleotides, the CDR3 is TGTGCCAGCAGCCGCTACCAACTAGCGGGGTTCCAAGAGACCCAGTACTTC.

The chain combines TRBV3-1 with TRBJ2-5, with 7 bases matching TRBD2. Germline V CDR1 and CDR2: LGHDT, YNNKEL (reference sequence). There are 13 residues in the CDR3. The J segment lost 4 bases and the V segment lost 3 bases, leaving 2 bases of the junction unmatched. CDR3 in DNA: TGTGCCAGCAGCCATTCGGGGGGAGAGACCCAGTACTTC. This codes for CASSHSGGETQYF.

The chain combines TRBV20-1 with TRBJ1-5, with D unresolved. Germline V CDR1 and CDR2: DFQATT, SNEGSKA (reference sequence). Trimming pared 1 base from V and 0 bases from J, leaving 7 bases between. This CDR3 contains 14 residues. The chain's CDR3 is CSARGGSSNQPQHF. As DNA, the CDR3 is TGCAGTGCTAGAGGGGGATCTAGCAATCAGCCCCAGCATTTT.

The rearrangement links TRBV12-3 or TRBV12-4 to TRBJ2-1; maybe TRBD1 (5 bases). Trimming pared 0 bases from V and 6 bases from J, leaving 12 bases between. The CDR3 totals 15 residues. The CDR3 here is CASSLAYQGSNEQFF. CDR3 nucleotides: TGTGCCAGCAGTTTAGCTTACCAGGGTAGCAATGAGCAGTTCTTC.

This chain connects TRBV6-1 to TRBJ2-3, with D uncertain. The germline V and J ends were trimmed by 3 bases and 2 bases, with 6 bases remaining between them. CDR1 and CDR2 (germline): MNHNS, SASEGT. The CDR3 has 13 residues. CDR3 nucleotides: TGTGCCAGCAGTGACGCTTACACAGATACGCAGTATTTT. The encoded protein is CASSDAYTDTQYF.

This clonotype was picked up one time. J is TRBJ1-5 and V is TRBV5-5; a possible D gene is TRBD1 (6 bases). This CDR3 has 14 residues. Germline assignment: CDR1 SGHKS and CDR2 YYEKEE (reference sequence). The V end lost 5 bases, the J end lost 0 bases, and 9 bases lay between the germline ends. The CDR3 DNA sequence: TGTGCCAGCAGGACAGGAAATAGCAATCAGCCCCAGCATTTT. Its translation: CASRTGNSNQPQHF.

This chain links TRBV18 with TRBJ1-2; 7 nucleotides agree with TRBD1. CDR1 is KGHSH and CDR2 is LQKENI in the germline V gene. The CDR3 is 13 residues long. J lost 4 bases, V lost 3 bases, and 2 bases had no gene match. CDR3 region: CASSPTGSYGYTF. CDR3 sequence (DNA): TGTGCCAGCTCACCGACAGGGAGCTATGGCTACACCTTC.

The chain combines TRBV11-2 with TRBJ2-3; 9 positions agree with TRBD2. Germline-derived CDR1 and CDR2 are SGHAT and FQNNGV. The J segment lost 5 bases and the V segment lost 1 base, leaving 7 bases of the junction unmatched. The CDR3 sequence is 16 residues long. The chain's CDR3 is CASSLGGGAIRDTQYF. As DNA, the CDR3 is TGTGCCAGCAGCTTAGGCGGGGGGGCCATCAGAGATACGCAGTATTTT.

This clonotype was seen more than once but under ten times. The chain joins TRBV29-1 to TRBJ2-5; D unresolved. Germline loops: CDR1 SQVTM, CDR2 ANQGSEA. V dropped 7 bases and J dropped 4 bases, with 10 bases sitting between them. The CDR3 is 11 residues long. The CDR3 bases are TGCAGCGCCTTCTCGGGAGAGACCCAGTACTTC. Translated: CSAFSGETQYF.

This clonotype was found once. This chain connects TRBV7-9 to TRBJ2-3, with a weak D call TRBD2 (7 bases). The CDR3 contains 16 residues. The germline V gene has CDR1 SEHNR and CDR2 FQNEAQ (reference sequence). The germline V and J ends were trimmed by 4 bases and 10 bases, with 24 bases remaining between them. The CDR3 here is CASSWGRGPPLSSQYF. As DNA, the CDR3 is TGTGCCAGCAGCTGGGGGCGGGGGCCCCCCCTCTCCTCGCAGTATTTT.

This clonotype was observed a handful of times. This chain links TRBV10-3 with TRBJ2-7; maybe TRBD1 (5 bases). V dropped 8 bases and J dropped 6 bases, with 26 bases sitting between them. Germline values: CDR1 ENHRY, CDR2 SYGVKD. The CDR3 consists of 16 residues. DNA of the CDR3: TGTGCCATCCCGTCTAGGGGTAAGATATTTGGCTGCGAGCAGTACTTC. Amino acids: CAIPSRGKIFGCEQYF.

This chain joins TRBV20-1 and TRBJ2-3; D remains ambiguous. Trimming stripped 5 bases from V and 1 base from J, with 7 bases between. The CDR3 covers 12 residues. Germline CDR1 is DFQATT and CDR2 is SNEGSKA (reference sequence). The CDR3 spells CSASVRTDTQYF. Written as DNA, the CDR3 is TGCAGTGCTTCGGTACGCACAGATACGCAGTATTTT.

V is TRBV5-1 and J is TRBJ1-1; 7 bases map to TRBD1. Germline V lookup: CDR1 SGHRS, CDR2 YFSETQ. V dropped 3 bases and J dropped 0; count of bases not matched to a gene: 8. This CDR3 spans 16 amino acids. The CDR3 sequence: CASSSRQGVVNTEAFF. In DNA, the CDR3 is TGCGCCAGCAGCTCCCGACAGGGCGTCGTGAACACTGAAGCTTTCTTT.

This clonotype occurred a few times. The gene calls are TRBV5-1 and TRBJ2-3; D gene uncertain. Trimming cost V 1 base and J 2 bases, with 8 bases left between them. The CDR3 has 14 residues. Germline V gene lookup returns CDR1 SGHRS and CDR2 YFSETQ. The CDR3 loop reads CASSLKKFTDTQYF. The CDR3 nucleotides are TGCGCCAGCAGCTTGAAAAAATTCACAGATACGCAGTATTTT. The full variable domain, completed using reference TRBV5-1 and TRBJ2-3, is KAGVTQTPRYLIKTRGQQVTLSCSPISGHRSVSWYQQTPGQGLQFLFEYFSETQRNKGNFPGRFSGRQFSNSRSEMNVSTLELGDSALYLCASSLKKFTDTQYFGPGTRLTVL.

The gene calls are TRBV7-8 and TRBJ1-5; D is possibly TRBD1 (6 bases). Germline CDR1 is SGHVS and CDR2 is FQNEAQ. Trimming pared 5 bases from V and 10 bases from J, leaving 18 bases between. The CDR3 has 14 amino acids. Written as DNA, the CDR3 is TGTGCCAGCAGCCCGCGACAGGCGGTAGGACCCCAGCATTTT. Protein product: CASSPRQAVGPQHF.